The rows below give T cell receptor beta chains drawn from one sample of a study of shared clonotypes between healthy human individuals. Profiling relied on immunoSEQ multiplex PCR, and the TCRdb table lists in-frame clones only, not all of them. The sample holds some 2.1 million clones, approximately 92% seen once. The source material was naive CD8+ T cells from PBMCs. The receptors here all came from a man younger than 35 in good health. Some clones in this sample may be carry-over from other donors' samples. CDR3s leave out the opening cysteine and the closing phenylalanine or tryptophan. The D gene is left open where the match is weak.

v_call	d_call	j_call	cdr3_aa
TRBV5-4	.	TRBJ2-1	ASSLSGDEQF
TRBV9	.	TRBJ2-2	ASSVASRGANTGELF
TRBV4-1	.	TRBJ2-7	ASSQGRDYEQY
TRBV7-3	TRBD1	TRBJ2-2	ASSPWDSRTGELF
TRBV7-3	.	TRBJ2-5	ASSVGTGPETQY
TRBV7-8	.	TRBJ2-7	ASSFYGGTGDEQY
TRBV6-1	.	TRBJ2-1	ASSGSGNEQF
TRBV7-9	TRBD2	TRBJ2-2	ASSNSGVIANTGELF
TRBV7-9	.	TRBJ1-1	AAHQETMNTEAF
TRBV5-6	.	TRBJ2-7	ASSLAGVPFEQY
TRBV27	.	TRBJ1-6	ASSPMSGSPLH
TRBV27	.	TRBJ2-1	ASTLAKNNEQF
TRBV27	.	TRBJ2-7	ASSLSLGSGSEQY
TRBV28	.	TRBJ2-7	ASSSSYEQY
TRBV4-3	.	TRBJ2-3	ASSQASVTSTDTQY
TRBV5-1	TRBD1	TRBJ2-7	ASSSMPTDRGPYEQY